These 18 T cell receptor beta chains came from one sample sequenced in a study of OX40 agonist ivuxolimab in advanced cancers. This table comes from immunoSEQ multiplex PCR, and its TCRdb copy is limited to in-frame clones, with some not included. The sample consists of about 25,000 clones, just over 85% of them appearing once. The material sequenced was CD4+ or CD8+ T cells sorted from blood, taken in a trial of the OX40 agonist ivuxolimab. All receptors come from an adult with an advanced solid tumor such as melanoma, head and neck, liver or kidney cancer.

This chain joins TRBV5-4 and TRBJ2-3; TRBD2 agrees at 11 bases. The germline V gene has CDR1 SGHNT and CDR2 YYREEE (reference sequence). The CDR3 has 14 amino acids. J was trimmed by 3 bases and V by 5 bases; bases with no gene match: 2. The CDR3 loop reads CASSWTSGTDTQYF. CDR3 nucleotide sequence: TGTGCCAGCAGTTGGACTAGCGGGACAGATACGCAGTATTTT.

This clone occurred once. The chain carries TRBV4-1 and TRBJ1-3, with D possibly being TRBD1 (5 bases). Per germline, CDR1 MGHRA and CDR2 YSYEKL. The CDR3 runs 17 residues. With 0 bases removed from V and 2 bases from J, the gap between germline ends came to 14 bases. In DNA, the CDR3 is TGCGCCAGCAGCCAAGAAACTGAGGGGTACACTGGAAACACCATATATTTT. This codes for CASSQETEGYTGNTIYF.

The chain uses TRBV28 and TRBJ1-3, with a possible D match to TRBD1 (6 bases). Trimming pared 3 bases from V and 5 bases from J, leaving 17 bases between. Per germline, CDR1 MDHEN and CDR2 SYDVKM. The CDR3 consists of 16 residues. DNA for the CDR3: TGTGCCAGCAGTTTGAACACCGGGACATTGAGAAACACCATATATTTT. This encodes CASSLNTGTLRNTIYF.

The chain carries TRBV29-1 and TRBJ2-1; possible D gene TRBD1, 5 bases. Between the trimmed V and J ends, which lost 4 bases and 8 bases, there was a span of 24 bases. Per the germline V gene, CDR1 is SQVTM and CDR2 is ANQGSEA. The CDR3 has 16 amino acids. The CDR3 spells CSVAILQQDPSDEQFF. The CDR3, as DNA: TGCAGCGTTGCAATTCTTCAACAGGACCCCTCCGATGAGCAGTTCTTC.

Only one count was recorded for this clone. This chain links TRBV6-5 with TRBJ2-1; 9 bases map to TRBD2. CDR3 length equals 15 residues. Germline values: CDR1 MNHEY, CDR2 SVGAGI. The junction had 3 bases not matched to a gene; V was cut back by 3 bases and J by 3 bases. DNA of the CDR3: TGTGCCAGCAGTTATAGGCGGGAGGGCTACAATGAGCAGTTCTTC. It codes for CASSYRREGYNEQFF.

The chain couples TRBV25-1 to TRBJ1-2; D not certain. V lost 2 bases and J lost 4, with 5 bases in between. The CDR3 loop spans 12 amino acids. Germline lookup yields CDR1 MGHDK and CDR2 SYGVNS. CDR3 amino acids: CASSEGLYGYTF. CDR3 nucleotide sequence: TGTGCCAGCAGTGAAGGGCTCTATGGCTACACCTTC.

The rearrangement uses TRBV5-1 and TRBJ2-7; 8 nucleotides agree with TRBD1. From germline, CDR1 is SGHRS and CDR2 YFSETQ. This CDR3 contains 15 residues. V lost 3 bases, J lost 5 bases, and 10 bases stayed unmatched. Here the CDR3 reads CASSSGPTGADEQYF. CDR3 DNA sequence: TGCGCCAGCAGCTCCGGGCCGACAGGGGCGGACGAGCAGTACTTC.

The chain couples TRBV7-2 to TRBJ2-2; tentative D call: TRBD1 (6 bases). V gave up 6 bases and J gave up 5 bases, with 10 bases separating them. This CDR3 contains 13 residues. Looked up from germline, CDR1 is SGHTA and CDR2 is FQGNSA. CDR3 amino acids: CASSTGLTGELFF. In DNA form, the CDR3 reads TGTGCCAGCAGTACAGGGTTAACCGGGGAGCTGTTTTTT.

This chain uses TRBV4-2 with TRBJ2-5, with 7 bases fitting TRBD2. The CDR3 runs to 14 residues. The junction had 3 bases not matched to a gene; V was cut back by 1 base and J by 4 bases. The germline CDR1 and CDR2 sequences are LGHNA and YNFKEQ. The CDR3 region is CASSQAPGGETQYF. The CDR3 DNA reads TGTGCCAGCAGCCAAGCCCCGGGGGGAGAGACCCAGTACTTC.

The chain carries TRBV5-1 and TRBJ2-1; 10 bases agree with TRBD2. The CDR3 sequence is 17 residues long. The germline gives CDR1 SGHRS, CDR2 YFSETQ. The junction had 3 bases not matched to a gene; V was cut back by 0 bases and J by 0 bases. CDR3 sequence: CASSLATSGASYNEQFF. In DNA form, the CDR3 reads TGCGCCAGCAGCTTGGCAACTAGCGGGGCCTCCTACAATGAGCAGTTCTTC. Full variable domain (missing parts from reference TRBV5-1 and TRBJ2-1): KAGVTQTPRYLIKTRGQQVTLSCSPISGHRSVSWYQQTPGQGLQFLFEYFSETQRNKGNFPGRFSGRQFSNSRSEMNVSTLELGDSALYLCASSLATSGASYNEQFFGPGTRLTVL.

The chain employs TRBV5-1 and TRBJ1-3, with D perhaps matching TRBD1 (6 bases). V was shortened by 4 bases and J by 1 base, with 15 bases between the two germline ends. Germline V gene sequence: CDR1 SGHRS, CDR2 YFSETQ. The CDR3 runs 16 residues. CDR3 nucleotides: TGCGCCAGCAGCCATAACCCAGGGGATTCTGGAAACACCATATATTTT. Translated: CASSHNPGDSGNTIYF.

The chain has TRBV25-1 and TRBJ2-7, with D possibly matching TRBD2 (5 bases). V lost 5 bases, J lost 4 bases, and 9 bases lay in between. The CDR3 runs to 12 residues. Germline loops: CDR1 MGHDK, CDR2 SYGVNS. Here the CDR3 reads CASSSGNYEQYF. CDR3 coding DNA: TGTGCCAGCAGTTCGGGGAATTACGAGCAGTACTTC.

The V gene is TRBV28, the J gene TRBJ2-7; D gene uncertain. The length of the CDR3 is 13 residues. Trimming pared 2 bases from V and 0 bases from J, leaving 5 bases between. Germline V CDR1 and CDR2: MDHEN, SYDVKM. CDR3 nucleotides: TGTGCCAGCAGTTTACTGAGCTCCTACGAGCAGTACTTC. Its translation: CASSLLSSYEQYF. The full variable domain, with the rest looked up from reference TRBV28 and TRBJ2-7, is DVKVTQSSRYLVKRTGEKVFLECVQDMDHENMFWYRQDPGLGLRLIYFSYDVKMKEKGDIPEGYSVSREKKERFSLILESASTNQTSMYLCASSLLSSYEQYFGPGTRLTVT.

The chain couples TRBV6-5 to TRBJ2-3, with D possibly being TRBD2 (6 bases). This CDR3 comprises 15 residues. The V and J ends lost 2 bases and 2 bases respectively, with 11 bases between them. The germline V gene has CDR1 MNHEY and CDR2 SVGAGI. In DNA, the CDR3 is TGTGCCAGCAGTTACGGGGCTAGCGTCACAGATACGCAGTATTTT. This gives the protein CASSYGASVTDTQYF.

The chain is built from TRBV28 and TRBJ2-1; tentative D call: TRBD1 (5 bases). Trimming removed 6 bases from V and 4 bases from J, with 10 bases in between. CDR1 is MDHEN and CDR2 is SYDVKM in the germline V gene. The CDR3 has 13 residues. In DNA form, the CDR3 reads TGTGCCAGCAGGCAGACAGTGTACAATGAGCAGTTCTTC. This gives the protein CASRQTVYNEQFF.

This clone has a single count. The chain recombines TRBV9 with TRBJ1-2, with a possible D match to TRBD1 (6 bases). CDR3 length: 17 amino acids. The germline gives CDR1 SGDLS, CDR2 YYNGEE. V was trimmed by 4 bases and J by 5 bases, leaving 24 bases between them. The CDR3 sequence: CASSPRVVAGARYGYTF. The CDR3 nucleotides are TGTGCCAGCAGCCCCCGCGTTGTGGCAGGGGCGAGGTATGGCTACACCTTC.

The chain links TRBV19 to TRBJ2-1, with D perhaps TRBD1 (5 bases). This CDR3 contains 13 residues. Trimming removed 4 bases from V and 13 bases from J, with 17 bases in between. Germline CDR1 reads LNHDA; CDR2 reads SQIVND (reference sequence). The CDR3 DNA sequence: TGTGCCAGTAGTAAGGGGCTAACCGAGTCCCAGTTCTTC. This translates into CASSKGLTESQFF.

The V call is TRBV27, the J call TRBJ2-3, with 7 bases lining up with TRBD1. The CDR3 has 12 amino acids. After removal of 5 bases from V and 9 bases from J, the junction contained 5 bases not matched to a gene. CDR1 is MNHEY and CDR2 is SMNVEV in the germline V gene (reference sequence). The CDR3 coding sequence is TGTGCCAGCAGTGGGGACAGTGAGACGCAGTATTTT. This codes for CASSGDSETQYF.